Listed below are T cell receptor beta chains from one sample, sequenced in a study of cytomegalovirus exposure and HLA in healthy donors. TCRdb keeps only in-frame clones here, not all; method: immunoSEQ multiplex PCR. The table includes 100,000 to 150,000 clones, approximately 71% detected once. The sequenced sample consisted of PBMCs. Receptors originate from a woman between 45 and 65 years old in good health and CMV-seronegative. CDR3s include the opening cysteine and the closing phenylalanine or tryptophan. The D gene is left open where the match is weak. Rows may omit the clone size; those that give it use once, few, many or a size class.

size | J | D | V | CDR3 | DNA
NA | TRBJ2-5 | TRBD2 | TRBV11-1 | CASSLEGAGEETQYF | TGTGCCAGCAGCTTAGAAGGTGCGGGAGAAGAGACCCAGTACTTC
NA | TRBJ1-2 | TRBD1 | TRBV28 | CASSLRRGLDGYTF | TGTGCCAGCAGTTTACGCAGGGGGCTTGATGGCTACACCTTC
NA | TRBJ2-3 | TRBD1 | TRBV28 | CASRDRGGTDTQYF | TGTGCCAGCAGGGACAGGGGGGGGACAGATACGCAGTATTTT
NA | TRBJ2-1 | TRBD2 | TRBV7-2 | CASSFPSGSTEQFF | TGTGCCAGCAGCTTCCCGAGCGGGAGTACTGAGCAGTTCTTC
NA | TRBJ2-1 | TRBD2 | TRBV10-2 | CASRQAGLDEQFF | TGCGCCAGCAGGCAAGCGGGACTCGATGAGCAGTTCTTC
NA | TRBJ2-2 | NA | TRBV19 | CASLPRGSTTGELFF | TGTGCCAGTCTTCCTCGGGGGAGTACCACCGGGGAGCTGTTTTTT
NA | TRBJ2-1 | TRBD2 | TRBV28 | CASSPRLAGVSNEQFF | TGTGCCAGCAGCCCAAGACTAGCGGGAGTTAGCAATGAGCAGTTCTTC
NA | TRBJ2-5 | TRBD2 | TRBV11-2 | CASSPPLAGQETQYF | TGTGCCAGCAGCCCTCCACTAGCGGGCCAAGAGACCCAGTACTTC
NA | TRBJ2-7 | TRBD1 | TRBV19 | CASSIRTGGSYEQYF | TGTGCCAGTAGTATCCGGACAGGGGGATCATACGAGCAGTACTTC
NA | TRBJ2-7 | NA | TRBV18 | CASSRSRDSSSYEQYF | TGTGCCAGCTCCCGGAGCCGGGACTCTTCCTCCTACGAGCAGTACTTC
NA | TRBJ2-3 | TRBD2 | TRBV18 | CASSPRLAGGTDTQYF | TGTGCCAGCTCACCACGACTAGCGGGGGGCACAGATACGCAGTATTTT
NA | TRBJ1-2 | NA | TRBV30 | CAWSQGSYGYTF | TGTGCCTGGAGCCAGGGCTCATATGGCTACACCTTC
once | TRBJ1-2 | TRBD1 | TRBV7-3 | CASSLRYAQGADYGYTF | TGTGCCAGCAGCTTACGCTATGCTCAGGGGGCGGACTATGGCTACACCTTC
NA | TRBJ2-7 | TRBD2 | TRBV28 | CASSLAGGSYEQYF | TGTGCCAGCAGCCTAGCGGGAGGCTCCTACGAGCAGTACTTC
NA | TRBJ1-5 | NA | TRBV7-2 | CASSPGGGLGLGNQPQHF | TGTGCCAGCAGCCCGGGAGGAGGTCTGGGGTTAGGCAATCAGCCCCAGCATTTT